The clone carrying this T cell receptor (beta chain) showed up many times. The V gene end was trimmed by 3 bases and the J gene end by 0 bases; junction bases not matched to a gene: 5. Germline V CDR1 and CDR2: SNHLY, FYNNEI. This CDR3 has 17 amino acids. What was amplified from RNA transcripts were TCR beta CDR3 regions. The HTBI primer set drove a first-round RT-PCR of the TCR CDR3. Via MiXCR, TCRdb re-called the multiplex PCR reads, giving one row per CDR3 protein. Of under 300,000 distinct CDR3 sequences listed, roughly 15% were seen once; the top ten hold over 25%. The data are from a study of T cells in Graves' hyperthyroidism and ophthalmopathy.

V gene TRBV2 combines with J gene TRBJ2-6; TRBD1 matches at 7 bases. Sequencing was done on a sample of blood. The receptor was isolated from a woman in her 50s with Graves' hyperthyroidism that later progressed to Graves' ophthalmopathy. CDR3 loop: CASSDRGSLSGANVLTF. CDR3 DNA: TGTGCCAGCAGTGACAGGGGGTCCCTCTCTGGGGCCAACGTCCTGACTTTC.